Each of the 12 T cell receptor beta chains below was sequenced from the same sample in a study of glioma-infiltrating T cells. The iRepertoire nested amplicon-rescue multiplex PCR amplified TCR alpha and beta CDR3s from RNA. TCRdb independently ran MiXCR on the multiplex PCR reads; one entry per CDR3 protein. In the table there are 3,000 to 3,500 distinct CDR3 sequences, roughly 85% of which are singletons. The sequencing input was glioma tissue, nonneoplastic brain tissue, or PBMCs (not recorded which). The origin of the receptors is a human donor with low-grade glioma or glioblastoma, undergoing nonglioma brain surgery, or in good health (not recorded which).

Regarding this clonotype: Since the library was made to target alpha chains, this beta chain is a stray read and its abundance is not meaningful. V usage is TRBV7-6 and J usage is TRBJ2-7; tentatively, D is TRBD1 or TRBD2 (5 bases each). Germline-derived CDR1 and CDR2 are SGHVS and FNYEAQ. V dropped 5 bases and J dropped 8 bases, with 16 bases sitting between them. This CDR3 contains 13 residues. The CDR3, as DNA: TGTGCCAGCAGCCCGAACTTAGGGGACCAGCAGTACTTC. Protein product: CASSPNLGDQQYF.

Comment on this clonotype: This beta chain appears as a stray read in a library generated for alpha chains; its size is not informative. This chain uses TRBV12-3 or TRBV12-4 with TRBJ2-1; possibly TRBD1 or TRBD2 for D (6 bases each). The CDR3 length is 14 residues. The germline V and J ends were trimmed by 5 bases and 4 bases, with 12 bases remaining between them. The CDR3 sequence is CASSPQGGYNEQFF. The CDR3 DNA follows: TGTGCCAGCAGTCCTCAAGGGGGGTACAATGAGCAGTTCTTC.

Concerning this clonotype itself: Because this beta chain is a stray read in a library intended to capture alpha chains, its abundance should not be given much weight. V gene TRBV5-1 combines with J gene TRBJ1-1; D call uncertain. Germline CDR1 is SGHRS and CDR2 is YFSETQ. V shed 0 bases and J shed 7 bases, with 10 bases lying between them. CDR3 length: 13 residues. This chain's CDR3 is CASSLATDGEAFF. The CDR3 region has the DNA TGCGCCAGCAGCTTGGCCACTGACGGTGAAGCTTTCTTT.

This clonotype was counted once. In a library made to pick up alpha chains, this beta chain is a stray read with a size that means little. This chain uses TRBV6-1 with TRBJ2-7; no reliable D call. The CDR3 is 12 amino acids. V was clipped by 6 bases and J by 3 bases, with 9 bases between them. In germline, CDR1 is MNHNS, CDR2 SASEGT. The CDR3 bases are TGTGCCAGCAGGATCAGGATCTACGAGCAGTACTTC. Protein: CASRIRIYEQYF.

This clonotype has more than one count but fewer than ten. Germline and junction disagree at one end, which may indicate a read error. A library made for alpha chains picked up this beta chain off target, so its size means little. The genes are TRBV20-1 and TRBJ1-1; D gene uncertain. Per the germline V gene, CDR1 is DFQATT and CDR2 is SNEGSKA (reference sequence). The CDR3 runs to 13 residues. The CDR3 nucleotides read TGCAGTGCTAGAGATATGGGGAACGCTGAAGCTTTCTTT. Encoded protein: CSARDMGNAEAFF.

Concerning this clonotype itself: Since it is a stray read in a library aimed at alpha chains, this beta chain has a size that is not meaningful. The chain has TRBV7-2 and TRBJ1-5; D not resolved. V lost 4 bases, J lost 6 bases, and 13 bases lay in between. Germline V gene sequence: CDR1 SGHTA, CDR2 FQGNSA. This CDR3 has 14 amino acids. The CDR3 DNA is TGTGCCAGCAGCTCCCGACAAAGGGCTCAGCCCCAGCATTTT. This sequence encodes CASSSRQRAQPQHF.

This clonotype showed up just a few times. This beta chain is an off-target read within a library intended for alpha chains, so its frequency means little. The V and J genes are TRBV6-2 or TRBV6-3 and TRBJ2-3; D uncertain. Germline V CDR1 and CDR2: MNHEY, SVGEGT. V dropped 3 bases and J dropped 4 bases, with 5 bases sitting between them. This CDR3 is built from 12 residues. DNA of the CDR3: TGTGCCAGCAGTTATCCTTCAGATACGCAGTATTTT. Residues: CASSYPSDTQYF.

Note on this clonotype: A library prepared for alpha chains yielded this beta chain as an off-target read; its size is of little meaning. CDR3 residues: CASSSPTGLSGNTIYF. The CDR3 DNA is TGTGCCAGCAGCTCGCCGACAGGTCTCTCAGGAAACACCATATATTTT. This rearrangement joins TRBV7-6 to TRBJ1-3; a possible D gene is TRBD1 (6 bases). Germline V gives CDR1 SGHVS, CDR2 FNYEAQ. The CDR3 is 16 amino acids. Trimming stripped 4 bases from V and 4 bases from J, with 17 bases between.

As regards this clonotype: For a library built for alpha chains, this beta chain is a stray read; little rests on its size. The chain employs TRBV7-3 and TRBJ2-3; TRBD2 matches 11 bases. Germline V gene sequence: CDR1 SGHTA, CDR2 FQGTGA. V lost 5 bases, J lost 4 bases, and 5 bases stayed unmatched. There are 15 residues in the CDR3. The CDR3 loop reads CASSRLAGFADTQYF. CDR3 coding DNA: TGTGCCAGCAGCCGACTAGCGGGATTTGCAGATACGCAGTATTTT. Variable domain in full (rest from reference TRBV7-3 and TRBJ2-3): GAGVSQTPSNKVTEKGKYVELRCDPISGHTALYWYRQSLGQGPEFLIYFQGTGAADDSGLPNDRFFAVRPEGSVSTLKIQRTERGDSAVYLCASSRLAGFADTQYFGPGTRLTVL.

On this clonotype itself: This beta chain is an unintended read in a library built for alpha chains; its size means little. This chain joins TRBV28 and TRBJ2-6; D not resolved. Germline V gives CDR1 MDHEN, CDR2 SYDVKM. Between the trimmed V and J ends, which lost 2 bases and 0 bases, there was a span of 5 bases. The CDR3 is 15 residues long. CDR3 sequence reads: CASSLIGSGANVLTF. The CDR3 DNA sequence: TGTGCCAGCAGTTTAATCGGCTCTGGGGCCAACGTCCTGACTTTC.

Comment on this clonotype: This beta chain slipped into a library made for alpha chains as a stray read, so its size is not meaningful. The chain combines TRBV18 with TRBJ1-1; D possibly corresponds to TRBD1 (6 bases). The germline gives CDR1 KGHSH, CDR2 LQKENI. The CDR3 length is 15 residues. Deletions cut 5 bases from V and 0 bases from J, with 13 bases between. The CDR3 loop is CASSDRRAMNTEAFF. The CDR3 DNA sequence: TGTGCCAGCTCAGACAGGAGGGCGATGAACACTGAAGCTTTCTTT.

This clonotype has a single count. A library made for alpha chains picked up this beta chain off target, so its size means little. The rearrangement links TRBV7-2 to TRBJ1-5, with D hard to call. Looked up from germline, CDR1 is SGHTA and CDR2 is FQGNSA. V lost 2 bases to trimming and J lost 4 bases, with 9 bases between them. The CDR3 has 14 residues. The CDR3 reads CASSLSSGNQPQHF. CDR3 DNA: TGTGCCAGCAGCTTAAGTAGTGGGAATCAGCCCCAGCATTTT.